Sequencing of this TCR beta chain was carried out in a study of T-cell memory formation after mild COVID-19. Study-wide results and limits: Pre-infection memory already had some responding clones, implying cross-reactive memory joined.

Ten or more counts support this clonotype. Its target is not known. Via MiXCR, TCRdb re-called the 5' RACE reads, giving one row per CDR3 protein. The table has approximately 16,000 distinct CDR3 sequences, around 25% seen once; the top ten hold 50% to 60%. Germline CDR1 and CDR2: SGHTA and FQGNSA. The V gene lost 8 bases and the J gene lost 0 bases, with 14 bases spanning the gap. The CDR3 has 15 amino acids. This rearrangement joins TRBV7-2 to TRBJ1-3, with D perhaps TRBD1 (5 bases). The clonotype was recovered from a young man who had mild COVID-19 (a few samples of this study predate the infection). Cell type and time point are not known. What was sequenced was PBMCs or a T cell subset sorted from them (not recorded which). The CDR3 DNA follows: TGTGCCAGCTCGCAGGGTCCGACCTCTGGAAACACCATATATTTT. It codes for CASSQGPTSGNTIYF. The full variable domain, rest sourced from reference TRBV7-2 and TRBJ1-3, is GAGVSQSPSNKVTEKGKDVELRCDPISGHTALYWYRQSLGQGLEFLIYFQGNSAPDKSGLPSDRFSAERTGGSVSTLTIQRTQQEDSAVYLCASSQGPTSGNTIYFGEGSWLTVV.